The entry below describes one T cell receptor beta chain. Its antigen is still unknown. There are no base qualities to consult, and no much larger clone falls within one base. Separate from the approximately 700-subject first cohort, the validation cohort of 90 to 150 subjects was the group to which the donors belonged. The CDR3, from cysteine to phenylalanine, totals 15 residues. Only the CDR3 portion is preserved as DNA: 45 bases, with reading frame beginning at the first base. Via the germline V gene, CDR1 is SGHTA and CDR2 FQGNSA. The V end loses 2 bases and the J end loses 8 bases, and a stretch of 16 bases separates them. The protocol used for the library was the immunoSEQ multiplex PCR assay. Regarding the original processing steps: A statistical classification framework was built for diagnosing cytomegalovirus status from the catalog of TCR beta chain sequences. Not all clones reach the TCRdb copy of this immuneACCESS table, which keeps in-frame sequences only. Checked studies attribute under half of the gap to unresolved V genes and leave the rest unexplained. V and J calls and clone size follow that table, whereas D and trimming were derived from the DNA. This sample lists tens of thousands of clones; over 85% were detected once. The ten most abundant clones make up around 1.2% of the sample.

This specimen belongs to a study of cytomegalovirus exposure and HLA in healthy donors (dated 2017 in TCRdb). As for the study more broadly: According to a later analysis, the 120 or so validation repertoires were produced on the same platform as the approximately 600 repertoires of the first cohort. The study aimed to test whether cataloging public T cell receptors could reveal signatures of past pathogen exposure. Along with the approximately 700-subject first cohort, a separate validation cohort of over a hundred different subjects was used. To predict cytomegalovirus infection status, the study combined high-throughput TCR immunosequencing, statistical association of individual TCRs with disease status, and machine learning.

Broader findings and caveats from the paper: While some public TCRs were present in many individuals, most TCR sequences turned up only very rarely across donors. According to the authors, the approach could potentially be generalized to other disease states and immunological phenotypes. The study gave a list of around 170 TCR beta chains associated with cytomegalovirus. Subsequent analysis determined that TCRs grouped into clusters in the first cohort also showed a tendency toward co-occurrence across the approximately 110 validation repertoires, and 85% to 95% of cluster scores exceeded 0. Cytomegalovirus status was reported to be diagnosed by the classifier with high specificity and sensitivity in both the original and validation cohorts. In vitro tests confirmed that three of the cytomegalovirus-associated TCR beta chains recognize cytomegalovirus antigens. A later analysis had no HLA typing for the validation cohort, so co-occurrence there was scored across all 120 repertoires.

The rearrangement combines TRBV7-2 with TRBJ2-1; the D gene is perhaps TRBD2, on 6 matching bases. Sequenced input: PBMCs. The clonotype originates from a woman in her twenties or thirties in good health and CMV-seropositive. Read as DNA, the sequence is TGTGCCAGCAGCTTATTGCCGACTAGTAGCGATGAGCAGTTCTTC. It codes for CASSLLPTSSDEQFF.